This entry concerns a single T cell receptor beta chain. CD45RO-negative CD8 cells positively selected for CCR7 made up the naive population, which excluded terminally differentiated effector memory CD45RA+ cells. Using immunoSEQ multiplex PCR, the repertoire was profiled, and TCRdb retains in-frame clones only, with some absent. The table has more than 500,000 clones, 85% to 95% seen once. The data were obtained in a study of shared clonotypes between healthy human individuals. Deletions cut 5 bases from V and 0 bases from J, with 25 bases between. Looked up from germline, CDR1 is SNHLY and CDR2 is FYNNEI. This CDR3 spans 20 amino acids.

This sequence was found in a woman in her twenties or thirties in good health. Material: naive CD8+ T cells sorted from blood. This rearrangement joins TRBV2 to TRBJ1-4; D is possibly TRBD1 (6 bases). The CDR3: CASSPGGRGIPVATNEKLFF. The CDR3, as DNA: TGTGCCAGCAGTCCCGGGGGCCGTGGAATACCCGTTGCAACTAATGAAAAACTGTTTTTT.